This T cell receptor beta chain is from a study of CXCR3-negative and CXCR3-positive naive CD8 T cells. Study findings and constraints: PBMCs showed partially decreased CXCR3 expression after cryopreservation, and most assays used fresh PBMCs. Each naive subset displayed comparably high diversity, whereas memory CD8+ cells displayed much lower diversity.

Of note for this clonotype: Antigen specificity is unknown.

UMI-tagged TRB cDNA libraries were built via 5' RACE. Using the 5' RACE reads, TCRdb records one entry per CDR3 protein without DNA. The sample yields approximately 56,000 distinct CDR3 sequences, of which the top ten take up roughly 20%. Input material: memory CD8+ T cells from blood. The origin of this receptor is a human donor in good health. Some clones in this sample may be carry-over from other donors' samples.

The CDR3 loop reads CASSFQGVAGELFF. The chain carries TRBV28 and TRBJ2-2; TCRdb's D gene call, TRBD1, goes unchecked for lack of DNA. CDR1 is MDHEN and CDR2 is SYDVKM in the germline V gene. The CDR3 spans 14 residues.